This T cell receptor (beta chain) was documented in a study of control samples from healthy donors and cancer patients. The repertoire was sequenced with immunoSEQ multiplex PCR; TCRdb's copy has only in-frame clones and lacks some. This sample has 110,000 to 150,000 clones, with around 90% found just once. This CDR3 spans 17 amino acids. The V gene end was trimmed by 7 bases and the J gene end by 3 bases; junction bases not matched to a gene: 12. Germline loops: CDR1 MNHEY, CDR2 SMNVEV (reference sequence). Sequenced sample: blood. The receptor's source is a man aged 30-40 years in good health. The rearrangement links TRBV27 to TRBJ1-1; 12 bases agree with TRBD1. CDR3 nucleotide sequence: TGTGCCAGCATACCTGGGACAGGGGGCCGGGGGGACACTGAAGCTTTCTTT. Encoded protein: CASIPGTGGRGDTEAFF.